The sequence of this T cell receptor (beta chain) was determined in a study of blood T cell repertoires in COVID-19. The overall study: Collection of acute and convalescent COVID-19 samples took place in the United States, Italy and Spain. Sources were T cells, B-cell-depleted T cells, or PBMCs; the material itself was cDNA or gDNA.

Cohort allocation depended upon clinical history that participants reported. All exposed participants met a person with COVID-19 within 2 weeks before entering the study. Method: immunoSEQ multiplex PCR; TCRdb's copy keeps in-frame clones and lacks some. The data hold approximately 220,000 clones, with around 90% observed a single time. Germline CDR1 reads MNHEY; CDR2 reads SMNVEV (reference sequence). There are 14 residues in the CDR3. Between the trimmed V and J ends, which lost 3 bases and 8 bases, there was a span of 14 bases. The TCR sequence derives from a man aged 25-45 years who had been exposed to COVID-19. The chain carries TRBV27 and TRBJ2-1; D ambiguous. Sample: PBMCs or T cells enriched from blood (not recorded which). CDR3 amino acids: CASSLPPRFHEQFF. The CDR3 region has the DNA TGTGCCAGCAGTTTGCCTCCTAGGTTCCATGAGCAGTTCTTC.